This entry lists 17 T cell receptor beta chains sequenced from one sample in a study of CD8 T cells in ankylosing spondylitis. These TCRs' antigens remain unknown. General study results and limits: The study identified a TCR beta motif of under ten highly homologous variants that appeared characteristic of ankylosing spondylitis blood.

TCRdb re-called the 5' RACE reads through MiXCR, storing one row per CDR3 protein. This table holds approximately 220,000 distinct CDR3 sequences, approximately 20% found once. The sample comprised blood, either unsorted or a sorted T cell fraction (not recorded which). The source is a male donor with ankylosing spondylitis.

The chain recombines TRBV14 with TRBJ1-1, with D perhaps TRBD1 (5 bases). Trimming left V 4 bases short and J 7 bases short, with 19 bases between. This CDR3 region has 15 residues. Germline CDR1 is SGHDN and CDR2 is FVKESK. The CDR3 bases are TGTGCCAGCAGCCCGGGGCCATTGACAGAGAATGAAGCTTTCTTT. This codes for CASSPGPLTENEAFF.

The CDR3 is CASSDGTGGGEQYF. CDR3 DNA sequence: TGTGCCAGCAGTGATGGGACAGGTGGCGGCGAGCAGTACTTC. This chain uses TRBV2 with TRBJ2-7; 8 positions agree with TRBD1. Trimming took 3 bases from V and 6 from J; bases not matched to a gene: 7. Per the germline V gene, CDR1 is SNHLY and CDR2 is FYNNEI. The CDR3 consists of 14 residues.

This clonotype was recorded a few times. The chain links TRBV16 to TRBJ2-1, with 9 bases aligning to TRBD1. CDR1 and CDR2 from the germline V gene are KGHSY and FQNENV. The CDR3 has 15 residues. J was trimmed by 4 bases and V by 5 bases; bases with no gene match: 6. The CDR3 DNA sequence: TGTGCCAGCAGCACCCGACAGGGGGTATACAATGAGCAGTTCTTC. This sequence encodes CASSTRQGVYNEQFF.

This clonotype has just a few counts. The V call is TRBV5-4, the J call TRBJ2-5; the D gene is possibly TRBD2 (6 bases). Per the germline V gene, CDR1 is SGHNT and CDR2 is YYREEE (reference sequence). Trimming removed 0 bases at V and 1 base at J, with 13 bases between. CDR3 size: 16 residues. DNA of the CDR3: TGTGCCAGCAGCTTGGTTGGAGGGTTGGGCCAAGAGACCCAGTACTTC. The encoded protein is CASSLVGGLGQETQYF.

This clonotype turned up a few times. The chain combines TRBV6-5 with TRBJ2-7; 9 bases are a match to TRBD2. Trimming cost V 0 bases and J 1 base; bases outside gene matches: 1. Germline loops: CDR1 MNHEY, CDR2 SVGAGI. The CDR3 consists of 15 residues. CDR3 sequence reads: CASSYSLAGSYEQYF. CDR3 nucleotide sequence: TGTGCCAGCAGTTACTCGCTAGCGGGGTCCTACGAGCAGTACTTC.

The gene calls are TRBV12-3 or TRBV12-4 and TRBJ1-2; D might be TRBD1 (5 bases). Trimming pared 8 bases from V and 4 bases from J, leaving 23 bases between. The CDR3 has 16 residues. The CDR3, as DNA: TGTGCCAGCTTTTGGGACCTAGGCCCGGAGCCCTATGGCTACACCTTC. As protein: CASFWDLGPEPYGYTF.

A few counts support this clonotype. The rearrangement uses TRBV27 and TRBJ2-7, with 12 bases that match TRBD2. The CDR3 is made up of 15 amino acids. Germline lookup yields CDR1 MNHEY and CDR2 SMNVEV (reference sequence). Trimming removed 2 bases from V and 3 bases from J; junction bases left unmatched: 2. The CDR3 nucleotides read TGTGCCAGCAGTTTAACTAGCGGGAGGAACTACGAGCAGTACTTC. It yields the protein CASSLTSGRNYEQYF.

This clonotype was seen a handful of times. V is TRBV11-2 and J is TRBJ2-2; D might be TRBD1 (6 bases). CDR1 is SGHAT, CDR2 FQNNGV, per germline. The CDR3 runs to 13 residues. The V and J ends lost 10 bases and 3 bases respectively, with 12 bases between them. In DNA form, the CDR3 reads TGTGCCACCATTACAGGGCACACCGGGGAGCTGTTTTTT. Protein product: CATITGHTGELFF.

The chain carries TRBV15 and TRBJ2-7; 9 bases map to TRBD1. After removal of 0 bases from V and 4 bases from J, the junction contained 4 bases not matched to a gene. The CDR3 runs 15 residues. Germline V lookup: CDR1 LNHNV, CDR2 YYDKDF (reference sequence). The CDR3: CATSRDPGQGYEQYF. In DNA form, the CDR3 reads TGTGCCACCAGCAGAGACCCGGGACAGGGATACGAGCAGTACTTC.

The rearrangement uses TRBV2 and TRBJ2-7, with 9 bases fitting TRBD1. Losses at the gene ends were 6 bases for V and 5 bases for J; bases not matched to a gene: 5. Per germline, CDR1 SNHLY and CDR2 FYNNEI. The CDR3 spans 13 residues. The CDR3 loop is CASRGTGNNEQYF. CDR3 in DNA: TGTGCCAGCAGAGGGACAGGGAATAACGAGCAGTACTTC.

This clonotype was seen more than once but under ten times. The genes are TRBV4-1 and TRBJ1-2; D perhaps matches TRBD1 (6 bases). Germline CDR1 is MGHRA and CDR2 is YSYEKL. CDR3 length: 16 residues. The V end lost 2 bases, the J end lost 6 bases, and 19 bases lay between the germline ends. CDR3 in amino acids: CASSQIPSRTEDGYTF. The DNA of the CDR3 is TGCGCCAGCAGCCAAATCCCATCTAGGACAGAAGATGGCTACACCTTC.

This clonotype appeared a few times. V is TRBV29-1 and J is TRBJ2-6, with D perhaps given as TRBD1 or TRBD2 (5 bases each). Trimming pared 7 bases from V and 2 bases from J, leaving 12 bases between. CDR3 size: 14 residues. Germline CDR1 is SQVTM and CDR2 is ANQGSEA. The CDR3 DNA follows: TGCAGCGCCGAGGGGAGCACTGGGGCCAACGTCCTGACTTTC. Its translation: CSAEGSTGANVLTF.

This clonotype was seen only a few times. This chain uses TRBV4-3 with TRBJ2-7; D possibly corresponds to TRBD1 (5 bases). The CDR3 runs to 15 residues. The V end was cut by 0 bases, the J end by 6 bases, with 15 bases between. CDR1 and CDR2 from the germline V gene are LGHNA and YSLEER. The CDR3 protein is CASSQDLPGRGEQYF. The DNA of the CDR3 is TGCGCCAGCAGCCAAGATCTTCCAGGGCGAGGCGAGCAGTACTTC.

The chain carries TRBV11-3 and TRBJ1-3; possibly TRBD1 for D (6 bases). Germline V CDR1 and CDR2: SGHNT, YENEEA. This CDR3 comprises 15 residues. The germline V and J ends were trimmed by 4 bases and 0 bases, with 10 bases remaining between them. This CDR3 reads CASSWDIGSGNTIYF. In nucleotides, the CDR3 is TGTGCCAGCAGCTGGGACATTGGCTCTGGAAACACCATATATTTT.

This clonotype was seen more than once but under ten times. The junction and the germline gene differ at one end; a read error may be behind it. The chain employs TRBV2 and TRBJ1-6; D possibly corresponds to TRBD1 (5 bases). The germline CDR1 and CDR2 sequences are SNHLY and FYNNEI. CDR3 length equals 13 residues. CDR3 amino acids: CASSEARSRTLAF. The DNA for the CDR3 is TGTGCCAGCAGTGAAGCGCGAAGCCGGACACTCGCCTTT.

This rearrangement joins TRBV4-3 to TRBJ2-7; D call uncertain. Germline CDR1 LGHNA, CDR2 YSLEER. CDR3 length: 15 amino acids. V lost 0 bases, J lost 1 base, and 10 bases lay in between. The CDR3, as DNA: TGCGCCAGCAGCCAAGAACACCTGGATTCCTACGAGCAGTACTTC. The encoded protein is CASSQEHLDSYEQYF.

There are a few counts of this clonotype. The chain links TRBV9 to TRBJ2-1; D gene uncertain. Germline CDR1 SGDLS, CDR2 YYNGEE. This CDR3 is built from 14 residues. V gave up 5 bases and J gave up 9 bases, with 18 bases separating them. In DNA form, the CDR3 reads TGTGCCAGCAGACCTACTCCCGTCGACGGTGAGCAGTTCTTC. Its translation: CASRPTPVDGEQFF.